This T cell receptor beta chain emerged from a study of patients and donors after allogeneic stem cell transplantation. Germline lookup yields CDR1 SGHAT and CDR2 FQNNGV. V lost 5 bases to trimming and J lost 0 bases, with 13 bases between them. CDR3 length: 15 residues. TCRdb re-analysed the RT-PCR reads in MiXCR, keeping a single row per CDR3 protein. Among about 160,000 distinct CDR3 sequences listed, about a third were seen once. V and J are TRBV11-2 and TRBJ1-2; tentative D call: TRBD1 (6 bases). The source of this sequence is a human donor who was either an allogeneic HSCT recipient or a stem cell or donor lymphocyte infusion donor (not recorded which). It is not recorded whose cells these are; they may come from a transplant donor. The sequencing sample was made of blood, either unsorted or a sorted T cell fraction (not recorded which). CDR3 bases: TGTGCCAGCAGCACACGGACAGCCACTAACTATGGCTACACCTTC. Its translation is CASSTRTATNYGYTF.